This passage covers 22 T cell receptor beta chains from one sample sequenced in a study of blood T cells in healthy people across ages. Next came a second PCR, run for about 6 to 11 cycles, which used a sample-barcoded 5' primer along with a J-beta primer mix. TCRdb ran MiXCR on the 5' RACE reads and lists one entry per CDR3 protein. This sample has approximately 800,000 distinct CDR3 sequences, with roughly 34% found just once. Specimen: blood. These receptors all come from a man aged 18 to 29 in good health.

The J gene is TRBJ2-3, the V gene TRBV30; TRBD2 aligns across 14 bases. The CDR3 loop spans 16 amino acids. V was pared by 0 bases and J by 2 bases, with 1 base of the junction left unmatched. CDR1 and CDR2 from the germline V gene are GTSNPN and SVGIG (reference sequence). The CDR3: CAWSVGLAGDTDTQYF. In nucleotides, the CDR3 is TGTGCCTGGAGTGTGGGACTAGCGGGGGACACAGATACGCAGTATTTT.

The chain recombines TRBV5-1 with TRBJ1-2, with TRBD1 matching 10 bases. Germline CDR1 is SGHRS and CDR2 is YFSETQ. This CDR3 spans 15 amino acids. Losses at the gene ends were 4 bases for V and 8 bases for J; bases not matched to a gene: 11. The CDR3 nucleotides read TGCGCCAGCAGCCCCTACACGGGACAGGGGAAAGGCTACACCTTC. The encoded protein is CASSPYTGQGKGYTF.

In DNA, the CDR3 is TGTGCCATCAAGCTAGCGGTTGGATACAATGAGCAGTACTTC. Protein sequence: CAIKLAVGYNEQYF. The rearrangement links TRBV10-3 to TRBJ2-5; the match to TRBD2 covers 7 bases. The V and J ends lost 7 bases and 11 bases, in that order; junction bases with no gene match: 16. Germline CDR1 is ENHRY and CDR2 is SYGVKD. The CDR3 has 14 amino acids.

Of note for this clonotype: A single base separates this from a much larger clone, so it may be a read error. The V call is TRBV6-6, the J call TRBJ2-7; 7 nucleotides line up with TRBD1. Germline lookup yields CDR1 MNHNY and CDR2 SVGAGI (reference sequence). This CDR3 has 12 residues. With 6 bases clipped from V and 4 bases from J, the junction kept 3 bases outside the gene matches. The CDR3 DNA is TGTGCCAGCAGGGGGACAGCATACGAGCAGTACTTC. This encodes CASRGTAYEQYF.

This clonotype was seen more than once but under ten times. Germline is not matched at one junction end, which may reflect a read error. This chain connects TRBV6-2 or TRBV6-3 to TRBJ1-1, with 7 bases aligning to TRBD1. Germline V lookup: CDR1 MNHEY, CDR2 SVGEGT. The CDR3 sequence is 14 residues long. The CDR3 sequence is CASSSPTGLSEAFF. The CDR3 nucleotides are TGTGCCAGCAGTTCCCCGACAGGGCTGAGTGAAGCCTTCTTT.

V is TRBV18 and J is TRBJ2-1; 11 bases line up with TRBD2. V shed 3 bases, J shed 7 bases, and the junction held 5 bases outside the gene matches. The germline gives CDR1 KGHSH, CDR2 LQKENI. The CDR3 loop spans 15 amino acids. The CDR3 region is CASSPTSGSKNEQFF. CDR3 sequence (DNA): TGTGCCAGCTCACCCACTAGCGGGAGTAAAAATGAGCAGTTCTTC.

CDR3 region: CASNTASTSYNEQFF. CDR3 DNA sequence: TGCGCCAGCAACACGGCCTCCACCTCCTACAATGAGCAGTTCTTC. The chain couples TRBV5-1 to TRBJ2-1; D gene uncertain. This CDR3 has 15 amino acids. V was clipped by 6 bases and J by 0 bases, with 13 bases between them. CDR1 SGHRS and CDR2 YFSETQ come from the germline V gene. Looking up the rest from reference TRBV5-1 and TRBJ2-1 gives the full variable domain: KAGVTQTPRYLIKTRGQQVTLSCSPISGHRSVSWYQQTPGQGLQFLFEYFSETQRNKGNFPGRFSGRQFSNSRSEMNVSTLELGDSALYLCASNTASTSYNEQFFGPGTRLTVL.

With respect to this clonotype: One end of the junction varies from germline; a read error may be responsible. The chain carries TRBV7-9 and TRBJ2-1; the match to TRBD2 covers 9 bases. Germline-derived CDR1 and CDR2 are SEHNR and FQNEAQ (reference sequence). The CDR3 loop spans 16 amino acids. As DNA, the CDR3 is TGTGCCAGCAGCTTAGGCGGGGGGGTGACCTACAAGGAGCAGTTCTTC. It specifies CASSLGGGVTYKEQFF.

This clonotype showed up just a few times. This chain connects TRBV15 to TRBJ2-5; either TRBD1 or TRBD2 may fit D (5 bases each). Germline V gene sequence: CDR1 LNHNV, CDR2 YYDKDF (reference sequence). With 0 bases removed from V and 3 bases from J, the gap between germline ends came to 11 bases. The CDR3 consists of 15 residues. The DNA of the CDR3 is TGTGCCACCAGCAGAGATATTGGGGGAGAAGAGACCCAGTACTTC. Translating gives CATSRDIGGEETQYF.

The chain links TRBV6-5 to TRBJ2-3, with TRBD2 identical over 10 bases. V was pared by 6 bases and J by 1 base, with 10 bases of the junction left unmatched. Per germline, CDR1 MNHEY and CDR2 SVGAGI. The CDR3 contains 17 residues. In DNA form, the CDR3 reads TGTGCCAGCAGCACCCCGGGACTAGCGACGGGCACAGATACGCAGTATTTT. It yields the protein CASSTPGLATGTDTQYF.

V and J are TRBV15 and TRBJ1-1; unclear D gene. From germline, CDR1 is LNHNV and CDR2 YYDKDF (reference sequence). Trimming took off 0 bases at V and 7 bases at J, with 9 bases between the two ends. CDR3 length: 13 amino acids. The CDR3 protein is CATSREPQVEAFF. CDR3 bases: TGTGCCACCAGCAGAGAGCCCCAGGTTGAAGCTTTCTTT. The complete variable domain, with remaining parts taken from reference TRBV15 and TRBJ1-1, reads DAMVIQNPRYQVTQFGKPVTLSCSQTLNHNVMYWYQQKSSQAPKLLFHYYDKDFNNEADTPDNFQSRRPNTSFCFLDIRSPGLGDTAMYLCATSREPQVEAFFGQGTRLTVV.

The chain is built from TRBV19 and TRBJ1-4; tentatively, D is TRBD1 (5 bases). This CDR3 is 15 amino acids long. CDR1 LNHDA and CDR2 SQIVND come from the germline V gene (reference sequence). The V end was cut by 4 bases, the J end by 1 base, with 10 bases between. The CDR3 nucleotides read TGTGCCAGTAGTACGCTTCAGGGAACTAATGAAAAACTGTTTTTT. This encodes CASSTLQGTNEKLFF.

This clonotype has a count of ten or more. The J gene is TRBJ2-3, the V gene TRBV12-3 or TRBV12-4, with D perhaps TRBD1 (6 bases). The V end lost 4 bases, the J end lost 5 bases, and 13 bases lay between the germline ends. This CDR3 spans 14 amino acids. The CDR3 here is CASSSGHAKDTQYF. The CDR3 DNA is TGTGCCAGCAGTTCGGGACATGCCAAAGATACGCAGTATTTT.

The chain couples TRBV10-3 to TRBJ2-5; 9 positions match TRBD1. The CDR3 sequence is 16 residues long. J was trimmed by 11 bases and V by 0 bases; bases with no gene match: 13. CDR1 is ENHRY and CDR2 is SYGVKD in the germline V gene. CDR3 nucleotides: TGTGCCATCAGTGAGTCCGTGACAGGGGGATCCAATGAGCAGTACTTC. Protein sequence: CAISESVTGGSNEQYF.

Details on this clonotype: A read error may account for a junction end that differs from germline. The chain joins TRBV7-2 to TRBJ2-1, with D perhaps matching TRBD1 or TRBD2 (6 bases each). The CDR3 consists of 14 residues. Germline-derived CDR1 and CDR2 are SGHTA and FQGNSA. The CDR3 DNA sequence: TGTGCCAACAGCTTAGAGGGGGGCGGGTATGAGCAGTTCTTC. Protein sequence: CANSLEGGGYEQFF.

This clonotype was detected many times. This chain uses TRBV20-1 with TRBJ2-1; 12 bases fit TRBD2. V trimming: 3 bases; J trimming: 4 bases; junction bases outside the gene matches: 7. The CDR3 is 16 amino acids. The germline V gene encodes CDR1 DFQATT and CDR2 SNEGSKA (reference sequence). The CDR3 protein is CSASDSLAGGYNEQFF. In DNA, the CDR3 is TGCAGTGCTAGTGATAGTCTAGCGGGGGGGTACAATGAGCAGTTCTTC.

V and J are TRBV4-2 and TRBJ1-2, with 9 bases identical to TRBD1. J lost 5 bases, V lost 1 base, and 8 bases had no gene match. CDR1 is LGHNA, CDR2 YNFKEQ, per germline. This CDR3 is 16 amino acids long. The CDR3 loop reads CASSQARPDRGYGYTF. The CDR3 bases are TGTGCCAGCAGCCAAGCCCGACCCGACAGGGGGTATGGCTACACCTTC.

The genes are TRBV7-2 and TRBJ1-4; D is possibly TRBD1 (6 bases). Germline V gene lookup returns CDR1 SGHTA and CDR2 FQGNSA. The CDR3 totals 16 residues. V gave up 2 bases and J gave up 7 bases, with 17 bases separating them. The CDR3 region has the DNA TGTGCCAGCAGCTTAATGGGGGGCGGGCAAACTGAAAAACTGTTTTTT. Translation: CASSLMGGGQTEKLFF.

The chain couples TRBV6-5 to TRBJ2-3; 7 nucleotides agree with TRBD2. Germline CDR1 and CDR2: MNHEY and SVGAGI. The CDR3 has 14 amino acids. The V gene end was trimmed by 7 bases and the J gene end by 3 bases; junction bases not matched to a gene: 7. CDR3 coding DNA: TGTGCCAGCAAACCGGGACTACGGACAGATACGCAGTATTTT. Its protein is CASKPGLRTDTQYF.

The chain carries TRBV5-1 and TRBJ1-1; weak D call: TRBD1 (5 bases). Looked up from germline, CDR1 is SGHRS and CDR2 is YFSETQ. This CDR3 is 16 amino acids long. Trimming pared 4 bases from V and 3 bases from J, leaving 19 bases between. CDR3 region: CASSTGGGAEYTEAFF. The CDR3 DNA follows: TGCGCCAGCAGCACCGGTGGCGGGGCAGAATACACTGAAGCTTTCTTT.

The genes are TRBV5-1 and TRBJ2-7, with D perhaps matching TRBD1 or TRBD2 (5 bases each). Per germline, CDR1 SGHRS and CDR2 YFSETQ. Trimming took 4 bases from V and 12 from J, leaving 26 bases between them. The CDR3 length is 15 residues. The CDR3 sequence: CASSKGTTDGETRYF. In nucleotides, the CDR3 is TGCGCCAGCAGCAAGGGGACCACTGATGGGGAGACCCGGTACTTC.

The CDR3 coding sequence is TGCAGCGTGAGCGGCAGGGAAGAAGGGCTTGGCTACACCTTC. Translation gives CSVSGREEGLGYTF. The V call is TRBV29-1, the J call TRBJ1-2, with D possibly TRBD1 on 5 matching bases. The germline V gene encodes CDR1 SQVTM and CDR2 ANQGSEA. V was clipped by 6 bases and J by 7 bases, with 21 bases between them. The CDR3 sequence is 14 residues long.